The 23 T cell receptor beta chains below were found in one sample sequenced in a study of identical twins. TCRdb reanalysed the 5' RACE reads using MiXCR and keeps one entry per CDR3 protein. The table has a few hundred thousand distinct CDR3 sequences, approximately 8.3% seen once. In addition, the sample was reused for a study of yellow fever vaccine responses in identical twins.

The sample taken for sequencing was CD8+ T cells sorted from blood. The receptors derive from a woman aged 18-29 years in good health.

The sample holds a few counts of this clonotype. The chain uses TRBV28 and TRBJ2-2; either TRBD1 or TRBD2 may fit D (5 bases each). Trimming shortened V by 6 bases and J by 0 bases, and 23 bases separated the two germline ends. CDR3 size: 19 residues. Germline CDR1 reads MDHEN; CDR2 reads SYDVKM. The CDR3 sequence: CASSQGPVRRDANTGELFF. CDR3 coding DNA: TGTGCCAGCAGCCAAGGACCGGTACGCCGGGACGCGAACACCGGGGAGCTGTTTTTT.

This clonotype showed up just a few times. This sequence joins TRBV5-6 and TRBJ2-7; no firm D call. Germline V lookup: CDR1 SGHDT, CDR2 YYEEEE. The CDR3 loop spans 16 amino acids. V lost 0 bases, J lost 0 bases, and 13 bases lay in between. CDR3 amino acids: CASSLGRLPFSYEQYF. The CDR3 DNA reads TGTGCCAGCAGCTTGGGCAGGCTACCTTTCTCCTACGAGCAGTACTTC.

This clonotype was counted a few times. The chain carries TRBV6-1 and TRBJ2-2, with 7 bases lining up with TRBD2. The CDR3 is 16 amino acids. In germline, CDR1 is MNHNS, CDR2 SASEGT. V was clipped by 6 bases and J by 2 bases; unmatched bases: 9. The CDR3 spells CASSPDAGDNTGELFF. The CDR3 DNA reads as TGTGCCAGCAGCCCCGATGCGGGGGACAACACCGGGGAGCTGTTTTTT.

This clonotype was recorded at least ten times. V is TRBV29-1 and J is TRBJ2-3; 9 bases match TRBD1. V shed 6 bases, J shed 2 bases, and the junction held 12 bases outside the gene matches. This CDR3 region has 16 residues. Germline CDR1 SQVTM, CDR2 ANQGSEA. CDR3 sequence: CSVFLPGQGYTDTQYF. The CDR3 DNA reads TGCAGCGTCTTCCTACCGGGACAGGGCTACACAGATACGCAGTATTTT.

This clonotype was seen ten or more times. The V gene is TRBV29-1, the J gene TRBJ2-1; 13 bases line up with TRBD2. V was pared by 3 bases and J by 4 bases, with 9 bases of the junction left unmatched. Per germline, CDR1 SQVTM and CDR2 ANQGSEA. This CDR3 comprises 17 residues. CDR3 nucleotides: TGCAGCGTTGACGGGACTAGCGGGGTCGCTTCGTACAATGAGCAGTTCTTC. Its protein product is CSVDGTSGVASYNEQFF.

The CDR3 DNA sequence: TGTGCCAGCAGCAGGGATGGCTACACCTTC. It specifies CASSRDGYTF. The chain carries TRBV7-9 and TRBJ1-2, with unresolved D. This CDR3 region has 10 residues. Germline lookup yields CDR1 SEHNR and CDR2 FQNEAQ (reference sequence). V was pared by 5 bases and J by 6 bases, with 4 bases between. Combining the CDR3 with reference TRBV7-9 and TRBJ1-2 gives the whole variable domain DTGVSQNPRHKITKRGQNVTFRCDPISEHNRLYWYRQTLGQGPEFLTYFQNEAQLEKSRLLSDRFSAERPKGSFSTLEIQRTEQGDSAMYLCASSRDGYTFGSGTRLTVV.

This clonotype was found many times. V usage is TRBV12-3 or TRBV12-4 and J usage is TRBJ2-1, with D possibly TRBD2 on 5 matching bases. Trimming took off 7 bases at V and 7 bases at J, with 11 bases between the two ends. This CDR3 has 12 residues. The CDR3 region has the DNA TGTGCCAGCACCCTTGGGAGAAATGAGCAGTTCTTC. Translated: CASTLGRNEQFF.

This clonotype was counted only a few times. The chain links TRBV3-1 to TRBJ2-1; 10 bases map to TRBD2. Losses at the gene ends were 4 bases for V and 7 bases for J; bases not matched to a gene: 16. This CDR3 contains 18 residues. Germline CDR1 and CDR2: LGHDT and YNNKEL (reference sequence). The CDR3 sequence: CASSPQEGTSDRGNEQFF. For the CDR3, the DNA is TGTGCCAGCAGCCCTCAAGAGGGGACTAGCGACAGAGGGAATGAGCAGTTCTTC.

The V and J genes are TRBV27 and TRBJ2-2; D is perhaps TRBD1 (6 bases). Germline CDR1 and CDR2: MNHEY and SMNVEV (reference sequence). Between the trimmed V and J ends, which lost 8 bases and 1 base, there was a span of 8 bases. The CDR3 covers 13 residues. Here the CDR3 DNA reads TGTGCCAGCGCCAGGGGGAACACCGGGGAGCTGTTTTTT. This encodes CASARGNTGELFF.

In its sample, this clonotype was seen a few times. The CDR3 nucleotides are TGTGCCAGCAGCCTAACCCCGGGAAATAAAAATGAGCAGTTCTTC. Its protein is CASSLTPGNKNEQFF. The J gene is TRBJ2-1, the V gene TRBV12-3 or TRBV12-4; possible D gene TRBD2, 5 bases. CDR3 size: 15 residues. The V gene lost 6 bases and the J gene lost 7 bases, with 19 bases spanning the gap.

This clonotype showed up just a few times. The chain has TRBV7-2 and TRBJ2-1, with D hard to call. CDR3 length: 13 amino acids. Germline CDR1 is SGHTA and CDR2 is FQGNSA. Between the trimmed V and J ends, which lost 10 bases and 4 bases, there was a span of 14 bases. CDR3 sequence reads: CAIRSWSYNEQFF. DNA for the CDR3: TGTGCCATCCGCTCGTGGAGTTACAATGAGCAGTTCTTC.

This clonotype came up many times. The genes are TRBV12-3 or TRBV12-4 and TRBJ2-7; no definite D call. CDR3 length: 13 residues. V dropped 7 bases and J dropped 5 bases, with 15 bases sitting between them. The CDR3 DNA reads as TGTGCCAGCAACACGATCCTAAGTCACGAGCAGTACTTC. Translation gives CASNTILSHEQYF.

This clonotype turned up a few times. The chain employs TRBV6-2 or TRBV6-3 and TRBJ2-5; 9 bases agree with TRBD1. V gave up 6 bases and J gave up 5 bases; unmatched junction bases: 10. Germline V lookup: CDR1 MNHEY, CDR2 SVGEGT. The CDR3 sequence is 15 residues long. CDR3 sequence (DNA): TGTGCCAGCAGAAATACAGGGGGCAGGTCGGAGACCCAGTACTTC. Its translation: CASRNTGGRSETQYF.

In its sample, this clonotype was seen many times. The chain is built from TRBV15 and TRBJ2-1; a possible D gene is TRBD2 (5 bases). The CDR3 loop spans 15 amino acids. CDR1 is LNHNV, CDR2 YYDKDF, per germline (reference sequence). V shed 3 bases and J shed 5 bases, with 14 bases lying between them. The CDR3 sequence is CATSSLRYGDNEQFF. CDR3 DNA: TGTGCCACCAGCAGCCTTAGGTACGGGGACAATGAGCAGTTCTTC.

This clonotype was recorded at least ten times. This CDR3 reads CASSLRGAQETQYF. In nucleotides, the CDR3 is TGCGCCAGCAGCTTGAGGGGCGCCCAAGAGACCCAGTACTTC. V usage is TRBV5-1 and J usage is TRBJ2-5; tentative D call: TRBD1 (5 bases). The V gene's germline CDR1 is SGHRS and CDR2 YFSETQ. The ends were cut back, 1 base at V and 1 base at J, with 8 bases in the middle. This CDR3 is built from 14 residues.

The rearrangement links TRBV7-2 to TRBJ2-3; D remains ambiguous. The CDR3 covers 16 residues. Per germline, CDR1 SGHTA and CDR2 FQGNSA. Trimming cost V 0 bases and J 0 bases, with 10 bases left between them. CDR3 residues: CASSLASRGSTDTQYF. In nucleotides, the CDR3 is TGTGCCAGCAGCTTAGCTTCCCGCGGTAGCACAGATACGCAGTATTTT. Using reference TRBV7-2 and TRBJ2-3 for the parts outside the CDR3, the full variable domain is GAGVSQSPSNKVTEKGKDVELRCDPISGHTALYWYRQSLGQGLEFLIYFQGNSAPDKSGLPSDRFSAERTGGSVSTLTIQRTQQEDSAVYLCASSLASRGSTDTQYFGPGTRLTVL.

This clonotype has just a few counts. The V call is TRBV6-5, the J call TRBJ2-7; D tentatively reads TRBD1 or TRBD2 (5 bases each). Germline V CDR1 and CDR2: MNHEY, SVGAGI. The CDR3 is 14 amino acids. V was pared by 2 bases and J by 4 bases, with 12 bases between. The CDR3 DNA reads TGTGCCAGCAGTTACACTGGGGGATCATACGAGCAGTACTTC. Protein product: CASSYTGGSYEQYF.

This clonotype was counted at least ten times. The chain carries TRBV12-3 or TRBV12-4 and TRBJ2-7, with 12 bases matching TRBD1. The CDR3 contains 12 residues. Germline trimming cut 1 base from V and 13 bases from J; bases unmatched to any gene: 2. The CDR3 DNA sequence: TGTGCCAGCAGTTTAGGGGACAGGGGGCTTTACTTC. It is translated as CASSLGDRGLYF.

This clonotype has more than one count but fewer than ten. The chain recombines TRBV28 with TRBJ2-1, with a weak D call TRBD2 (6 bases). V lost 2 bases and J lost 7, with 21 bases in between. The CDR3 covers 17 residues. CDR1 and CDR2 from the germline V gene are MDHEN and SYDVKM. CDR3 coding DNA: TGTGCCAGCAGTTTAGGTCCGGGAGCCGAGCTTTTAAATGAGCAGTTCTTC. Translating it yields CASSLGPGAELLNEQFF.

Only a few counts were recorded for this clonotype. The chain carries TRBV5-1 and TRBJ2-1; TRBD2 matches 8 bases. The length of the CDR3 is 14 residues. Per germline, CDR1 SGHRS and CDR2 YFSETQ. V dropped 4 bases and J dropped 8; count of bases not matched to a gene: 8. The CDR3 region has the DNA TGCGCCAGCAGCCCCAGCGGGGGTGTCTATGAGCAGTTCTTC. It translates to CASSPSGGVYEQFF. Combining the CDR3 with reference TRBV5-1 and TRBJ2-1 gives the whole variable domain KAGVTQTPRYLIKTRGQQVTLSCSPISGHRSVSWYQQTPGQGLQFLFEYFSETQRNKGNFPGRFSGRQFSNSRSEMNVSTLELGDSALYLCASSPSGGVYEQFFGPGTRLTVL.

Ten or more counts support this clonotype. This chain uses TRBV29-1 with TRBJ2-5; no clear D. V was cut by 4 bases and J by 4 bases, with 10 bases left in between. The germline V gene encodes CDR1 SQVTM and CDR2 ANQGSEA. This CDR3 is built from 12 residues. The CDR3 region is CSVVSLSETQYF. DNA of the CDR3: TGCAGCGTTGTAAGTTTGTCAGAGACCCAGTACTTC.

This chain connects TRBV12-3 or TRBV12-4 to TRBJ2-2; D possibly corresponds to TRBD2 (5 bases). V was clipped by 7 bases and J by 1 base, with 13 bases between them. The CDR3 runs to 15 residues. The CDR3 coding sequence is TGTGCCAGCACGGGGTTGAGAGGGAACACCGGGGAGCTGTTTTTT. This encodes CASTGLRGNTGELFF.

This clonotype was seen at least ten times. The chain uses TRBV4-3 and TRBJ2-6; D is possibly TRBD1 (6 bases). Per germline, CDR1 LGHNA and CDR2 YSLEER. Deletions cut 0 bases from V and 4 bases from J, with 10 bases between. The CDR3 consists of 16 residues. The CDR3 nucleotides read TGCGCCAGCAGCCAAGATAGGGGGACGGGGGCCAACGTCCTGACTTTC. The encoded protein is CASSQDRGTGANVLTF.